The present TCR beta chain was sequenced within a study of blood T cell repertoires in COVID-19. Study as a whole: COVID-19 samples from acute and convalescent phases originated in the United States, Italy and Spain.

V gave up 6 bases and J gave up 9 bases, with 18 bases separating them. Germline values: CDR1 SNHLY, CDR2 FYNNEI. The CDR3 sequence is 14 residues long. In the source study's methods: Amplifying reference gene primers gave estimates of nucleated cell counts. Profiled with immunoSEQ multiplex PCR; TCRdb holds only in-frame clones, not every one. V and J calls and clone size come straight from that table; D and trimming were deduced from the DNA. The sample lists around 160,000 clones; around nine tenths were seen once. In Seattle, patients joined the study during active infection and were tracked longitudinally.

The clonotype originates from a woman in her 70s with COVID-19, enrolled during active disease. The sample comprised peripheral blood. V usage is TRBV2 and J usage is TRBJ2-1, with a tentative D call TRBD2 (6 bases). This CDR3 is CASRPVGGFGEQFF. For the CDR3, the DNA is TGTGCCAGCAGGCCCGTTGGGGGGTTCGGTGAGCAGTTCTTC.